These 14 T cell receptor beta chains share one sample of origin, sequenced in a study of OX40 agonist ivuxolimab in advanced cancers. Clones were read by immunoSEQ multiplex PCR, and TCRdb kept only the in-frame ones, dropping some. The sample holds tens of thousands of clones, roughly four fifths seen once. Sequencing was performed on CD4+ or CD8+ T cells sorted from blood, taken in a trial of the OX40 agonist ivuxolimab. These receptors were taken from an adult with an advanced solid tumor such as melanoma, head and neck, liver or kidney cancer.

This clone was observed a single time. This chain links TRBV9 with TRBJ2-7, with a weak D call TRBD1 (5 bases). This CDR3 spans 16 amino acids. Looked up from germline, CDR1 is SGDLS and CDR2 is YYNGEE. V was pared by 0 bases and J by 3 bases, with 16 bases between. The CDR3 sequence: CASSVGGRDRLYEQYF. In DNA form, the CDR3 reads TGTGCCAGCAGCGTAGGAGGTCGAGACAGACTCTACGAGCAGTACTTC.

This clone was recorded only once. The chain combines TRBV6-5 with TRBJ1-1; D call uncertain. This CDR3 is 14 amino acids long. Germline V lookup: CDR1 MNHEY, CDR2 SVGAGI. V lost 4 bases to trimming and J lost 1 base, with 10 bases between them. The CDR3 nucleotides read TGTGCCAGCAGTTCCCTCGGCACGAACACTGAAGCTTTCTTT. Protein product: CASSSLGTNTEAFF.

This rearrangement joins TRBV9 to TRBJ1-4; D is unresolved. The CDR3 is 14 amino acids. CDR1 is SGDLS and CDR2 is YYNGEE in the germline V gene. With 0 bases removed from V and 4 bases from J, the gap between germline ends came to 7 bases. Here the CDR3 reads CASSVASDNEKLFF. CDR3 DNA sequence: TGTGCCAGCAGCGTAGCGTCAGATAATGAAAAACTGTTTTTT.

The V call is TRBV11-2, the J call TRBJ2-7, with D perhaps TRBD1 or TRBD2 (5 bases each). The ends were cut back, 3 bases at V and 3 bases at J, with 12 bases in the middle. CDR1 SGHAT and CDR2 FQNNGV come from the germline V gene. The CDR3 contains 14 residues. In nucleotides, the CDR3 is TGTGCCAGCAGCTTTTTCGGGGCAAACTACGAGCAGTACTTC. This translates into CASSFFGANYEQYF.

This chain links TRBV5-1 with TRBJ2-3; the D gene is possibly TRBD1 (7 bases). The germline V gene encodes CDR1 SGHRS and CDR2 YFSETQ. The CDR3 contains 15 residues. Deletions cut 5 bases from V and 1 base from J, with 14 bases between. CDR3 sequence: CASSVQGEGTDTQYF. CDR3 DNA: TGCGCCAGCAGTGTTCAGGGGGAGGGCACAGATACGCAGTATTTT.

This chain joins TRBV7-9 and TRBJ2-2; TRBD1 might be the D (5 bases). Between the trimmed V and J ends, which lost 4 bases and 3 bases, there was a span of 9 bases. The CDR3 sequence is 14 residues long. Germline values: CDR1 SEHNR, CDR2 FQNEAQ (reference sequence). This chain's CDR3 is CASSSDSDTGELFF. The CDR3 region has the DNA TGTGCCAGCAGCTCCGACAGTGACACCGGGGAGCTGTTTTTT.

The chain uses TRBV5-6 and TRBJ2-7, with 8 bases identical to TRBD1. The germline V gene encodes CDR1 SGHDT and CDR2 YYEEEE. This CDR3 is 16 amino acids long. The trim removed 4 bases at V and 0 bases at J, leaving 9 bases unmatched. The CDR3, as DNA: TGTGCCAGCAGCGCGAAACGGACAGGGATCTCCTACGAGCAGTACTTC. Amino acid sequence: CASSAKRTGISYEQYF.

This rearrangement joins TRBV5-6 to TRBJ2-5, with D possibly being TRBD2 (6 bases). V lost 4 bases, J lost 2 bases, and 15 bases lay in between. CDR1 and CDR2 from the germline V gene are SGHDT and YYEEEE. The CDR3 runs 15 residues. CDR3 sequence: CASSGLGGIQETQYF. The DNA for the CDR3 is TGTGCCAGCAGCGGGTTGGGAGGAATACAAGAGACCCAGTACTTC.

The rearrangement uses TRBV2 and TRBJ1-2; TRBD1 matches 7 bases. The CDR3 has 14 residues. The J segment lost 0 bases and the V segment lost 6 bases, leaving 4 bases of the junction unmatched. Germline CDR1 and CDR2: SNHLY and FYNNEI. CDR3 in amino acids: CASRGQLANYGYTF. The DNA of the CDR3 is TGTGCCAGCAGGGGACAGTTAGCTAACTATGGCTACACCTTC.

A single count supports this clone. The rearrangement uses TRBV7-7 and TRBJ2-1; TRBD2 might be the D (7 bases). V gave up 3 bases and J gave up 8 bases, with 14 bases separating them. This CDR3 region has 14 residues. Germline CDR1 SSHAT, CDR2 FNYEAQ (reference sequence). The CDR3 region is CASSFSAGGHEQFF. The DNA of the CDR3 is TGTGCCAGCAGCTTTTCCGCCGGGGGGCATGAGCAGTTCTTC.

CDR3 sequence reads: CASSEPGGAREQFF. The DNA for the CDR3 is TGTGCCAGCAGTGAACCCGGGGGGGCACGTGAGCAGTTCTTC. This rearrangement joins TRBV6-1 to TRBJ2-1, with 8 positions matching TRBD2. The CDR3 contains 14 residues. The germline V gene has CDR1 MNHNS and CDR2 SASEGT. V was clipped by 2 bases and J by 9 bases; unmatched bases: 6.

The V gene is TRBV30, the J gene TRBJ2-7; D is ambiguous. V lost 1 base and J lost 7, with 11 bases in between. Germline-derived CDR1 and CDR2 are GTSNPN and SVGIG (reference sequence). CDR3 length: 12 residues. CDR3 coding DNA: TGTGCCTGGAGTGGGGGTCAGGCGGAGCAGTACTTC. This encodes CAWSGGQAEQYF. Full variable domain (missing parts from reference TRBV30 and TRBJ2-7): SQTIHQWPATLVQPVGSPLSLECTVEGTSNPNLYWYRQAAGRGLQLLFYSVGIGQISSEVPQNLSASRPQDRQFILSSKKLLLSDSGFYLCAWSGGQAEQYFGPGTRLTVT.

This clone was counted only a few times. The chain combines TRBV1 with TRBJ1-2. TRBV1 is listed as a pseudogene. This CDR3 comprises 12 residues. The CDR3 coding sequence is TGCACCAGCAGCCCAGATTACTATGGCTACACCTTC. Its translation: CTSSPDYYGYTF.

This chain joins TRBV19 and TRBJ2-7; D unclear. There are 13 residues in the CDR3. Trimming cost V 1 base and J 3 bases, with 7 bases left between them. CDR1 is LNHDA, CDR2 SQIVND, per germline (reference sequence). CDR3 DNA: TGTGCCAGTAGTATAGGCGGCGGCTACGAGCAGTACTTC. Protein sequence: CASSIGGGYEQYF.